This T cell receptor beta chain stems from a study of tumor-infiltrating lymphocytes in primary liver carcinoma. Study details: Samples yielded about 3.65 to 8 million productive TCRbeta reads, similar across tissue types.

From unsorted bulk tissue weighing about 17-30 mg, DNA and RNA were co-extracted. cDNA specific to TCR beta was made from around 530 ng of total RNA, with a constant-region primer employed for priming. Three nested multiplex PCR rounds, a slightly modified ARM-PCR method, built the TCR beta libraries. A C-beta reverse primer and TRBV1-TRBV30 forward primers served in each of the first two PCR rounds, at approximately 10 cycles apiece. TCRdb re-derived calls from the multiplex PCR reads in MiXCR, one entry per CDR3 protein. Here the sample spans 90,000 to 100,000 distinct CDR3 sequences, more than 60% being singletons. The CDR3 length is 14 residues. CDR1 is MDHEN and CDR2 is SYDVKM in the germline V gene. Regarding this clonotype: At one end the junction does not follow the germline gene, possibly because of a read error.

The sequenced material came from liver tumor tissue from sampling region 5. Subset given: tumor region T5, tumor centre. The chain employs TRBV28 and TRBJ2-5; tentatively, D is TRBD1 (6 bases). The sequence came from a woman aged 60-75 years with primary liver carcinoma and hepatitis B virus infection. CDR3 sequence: CVSSFGQGSETQYF. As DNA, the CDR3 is TGTGTCAGCAGTTTCGGGCAGGGGTCCGAGACCCAGTACTTC.